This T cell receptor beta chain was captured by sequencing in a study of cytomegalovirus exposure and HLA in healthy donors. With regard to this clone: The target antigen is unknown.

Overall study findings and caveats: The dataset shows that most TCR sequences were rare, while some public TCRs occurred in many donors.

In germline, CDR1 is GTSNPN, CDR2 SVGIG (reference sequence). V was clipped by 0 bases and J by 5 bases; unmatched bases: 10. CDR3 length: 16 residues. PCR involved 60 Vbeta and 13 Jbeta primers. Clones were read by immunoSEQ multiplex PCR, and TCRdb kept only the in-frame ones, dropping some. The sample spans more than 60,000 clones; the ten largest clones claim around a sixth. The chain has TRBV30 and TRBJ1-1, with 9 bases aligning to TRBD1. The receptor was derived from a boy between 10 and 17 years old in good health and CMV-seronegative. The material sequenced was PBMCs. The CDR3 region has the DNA TGTGCCTGGAGTGTTCCAACAGGGGGCTGGGGGACTGAAGCTTTCTTT. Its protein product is CAWSVPTGGWGTEAFF. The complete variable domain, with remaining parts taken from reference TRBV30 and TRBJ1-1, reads SQTIHQWPATLVQPVGSPLSLECTVEGTSNPNLYWYRQAAGRGLQLLFYSVGIGQISSEVPQNLSASRPQDRQFILSSKKLLLSDSGFYLCAWSVPTGGWGTEAFFGQGTRLTVV.